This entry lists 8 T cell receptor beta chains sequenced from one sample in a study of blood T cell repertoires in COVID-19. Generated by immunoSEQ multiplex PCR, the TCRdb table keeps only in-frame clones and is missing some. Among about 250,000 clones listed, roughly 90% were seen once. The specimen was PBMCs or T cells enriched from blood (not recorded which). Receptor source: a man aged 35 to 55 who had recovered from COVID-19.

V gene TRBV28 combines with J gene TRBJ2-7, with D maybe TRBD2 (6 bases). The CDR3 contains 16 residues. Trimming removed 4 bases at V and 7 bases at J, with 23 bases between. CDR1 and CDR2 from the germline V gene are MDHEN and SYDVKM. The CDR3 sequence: CASSSPTGLKGREQYF. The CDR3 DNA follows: TGTGCCAGCAGTTCACCGACCGGCCTAAAAGGGAGGGAGCAGTACTTC.

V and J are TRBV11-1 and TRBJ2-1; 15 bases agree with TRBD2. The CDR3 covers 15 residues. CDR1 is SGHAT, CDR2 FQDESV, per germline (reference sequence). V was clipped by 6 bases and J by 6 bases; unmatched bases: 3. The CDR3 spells CASSGLAGGVNEQFF. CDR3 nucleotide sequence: TGTGCCAGCAGTGGACTAGCGGGAGGGGTCAATGAGCAGTTCTTC.

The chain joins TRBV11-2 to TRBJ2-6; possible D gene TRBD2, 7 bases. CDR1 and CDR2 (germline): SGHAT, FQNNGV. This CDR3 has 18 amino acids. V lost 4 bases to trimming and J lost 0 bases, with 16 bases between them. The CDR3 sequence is CASSSLGGPLSGANVLTF. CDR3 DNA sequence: TGTGCCAGCAGCTCCCTGGGGGGGCCACTCTCTGGGGCCAACGTCCTGACTTTC.

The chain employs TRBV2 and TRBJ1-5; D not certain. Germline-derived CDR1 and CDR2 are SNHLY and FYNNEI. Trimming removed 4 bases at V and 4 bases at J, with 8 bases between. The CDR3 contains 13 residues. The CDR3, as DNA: TGTGCCAGCAGTGCTGAGGGAAATCAGCCCCAGCATTTT. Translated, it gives CASSAEGNQPQHF.

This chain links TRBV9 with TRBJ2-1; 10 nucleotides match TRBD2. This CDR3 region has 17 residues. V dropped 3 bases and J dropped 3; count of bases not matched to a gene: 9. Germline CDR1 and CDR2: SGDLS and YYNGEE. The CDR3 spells CASSAGLADAGYNEQFF. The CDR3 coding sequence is TGTGCCAGCAGCGCCGGACTAGCGGACGCCGGCTACAATGAGCAGTTCTTC.

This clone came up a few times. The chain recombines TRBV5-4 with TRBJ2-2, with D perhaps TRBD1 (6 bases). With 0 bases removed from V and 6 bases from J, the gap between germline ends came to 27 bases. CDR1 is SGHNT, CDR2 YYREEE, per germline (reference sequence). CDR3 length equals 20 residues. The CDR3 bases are TGTGCCAGCAGCTTGGGCCTAAACGTTGTCAGGGGAGTTCTAGCCGGGGAGCTGTTTTTT. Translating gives CASSLGLNVVRGVLAGELFF.

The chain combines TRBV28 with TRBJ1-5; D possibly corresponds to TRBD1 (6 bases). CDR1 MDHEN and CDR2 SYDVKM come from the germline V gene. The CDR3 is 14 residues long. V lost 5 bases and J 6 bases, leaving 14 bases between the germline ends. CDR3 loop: CASSLYRVGQPQHF. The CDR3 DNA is TGTGCCAGCAGTCTGTACAGGGTTGGTCAGCCCCAGCATTTT.

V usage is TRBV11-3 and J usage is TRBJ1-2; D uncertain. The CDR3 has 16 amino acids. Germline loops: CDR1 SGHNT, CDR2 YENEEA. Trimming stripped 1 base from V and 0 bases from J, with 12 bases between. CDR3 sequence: CASSLAQALPNYGYTF. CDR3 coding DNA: TGTGCCAGCAGCTTAGCCCAGGCACTCCCTAACTATGGCTACACCTTC.